One sample yielded the 27 T cell receptor beta chains listed below, sequenced in a study of cytomegalovirus exposure and HLA in healthy donors. 13 Jbeta primers and 60 Vbeta primers were used for the PCR. The method was immunoSEQ multiplex PCR; TCRdb's version includes in-frame clones alone and lacks a portion of them. The sample carries roughly 130,000 clones, roughly two thirds recorded once. Sequencing input: PBMCs. Receptor source: a man younger than 40 in good health and CMV-seropositive.

This clone was counted a few times. The V call is TRBV6-1, the J call TRBJ1-1; a weak D match, TRBD1 (5 bases). V lost 5 bases and J lost 3, with 16 bases in between. The germline V gene has CDR1 MNHNS and CDR2 SASEGT. The CDR3 sequence is 15 residues long. The DNA of the CDR3 is TGTGCCAGCAGTAGTCCACGGGGGGGGGACACTGAAGCTTTCTTT. This encodes CASSSPRGGDTEAFF.

The chain combines TRBV19 with TRBJ2-7; D perhaps matches TRBD2 (6 bases). The CDR3 covers 15 residues. The V and J ends lost 1 base and 2 bases respectively, with 12 bases between them. CDR1 is LNHDA and CDR2 is SQIVND in the germline V gene (reference sequence). This chain's CDR3 is CASSIGAAGAYEQYF. The CDR3 DNA reads as TGTGCCAGTAGTATAGGGGCAGCGGGTGCCTACGAGCAGTACTTC.

In its sample, this clone was seen a few times. This sequence joins TRBV10-1 and TRBJ2-1; 10 bases map to TRBD2. Trimming at V came to 4 bases and at J to 7 bases, leaving 4 bases not matched to a gene. CDR1 WNHNN and CDR2 SYGVQD come from the germline V gene (reference sequence). CDR3 length: 14 amino acids. The CDR3 spells CASSVFSGRNEQFF. In nucleotides, the CDR3 is TGCGCCAGCAGTGTGTTTAGCGGGAGGAATGAGCAGTTCTTC.

The chain has TRBV18 and TRBJ1-2, with a possible D match to TRBD1 (5 bases). The V gene lost 3 bases and the J gene lost 7 bases, with 15 bases spanning the gap. CDR3 length equals 14 residues. In germline, CDR1 is KGHSH, CDR2 LQKENI. The CDR3 sequence: CASSPPGRDGGYTF. In DNA, the CDR3 is TGTGCCAGCTCACCCCCCGGGAGGGACGGTGGCTACACCTTC.

The rearrangement links TRBV6-6 to TRBJ2-7; weak D call: TRBD1 (6 bases). The V gene lost 3 bases and the J gene lost 3 bases, with 12 bases spanning the gap. The germline V gene has CDR1 MNHNY and CDR2 SVGAGI (reference sequence). The CDR3 is made up of 14 amino acids. The CDR3 is CASSYQGFDYEQYF. As DNA, the CDR3 is TGTGCCAGCAGTTATCAGGGGTTTGACTACGAGCAGTACTTC.

Points on this clone: At one end the junction does not follow the germline gene, possibly because of a read error. This sequence joins TRBV7-7 and TRBJ2-1; D is uncertain. The CDR3 is made up of 13 amino acids. From germline, CDR1 is SSHAT and CDR2 FNYEAQ (reference sequence). For the CDR3, the DNA is TGTGCTAGCAGCCATCCCCTAGATCATGAGCAGTTCTTC. Encoded protein: CASSHPLDHEQFF.

This chain uses TRBV7-8 with TRBJ2-3; 9 nucleotides line up with TRBD2. Trimming took 5 bases from V and 6 from J; bases not matched to a gene: 9. Germline CDR1 and CDR2: SGHVS and FQNEAQ. The CDR3 is 15 residues long. This CDR3 is CASSPHSGGADTQYF. The CDR3 nucleotides read TGTGCCAGCAGCCCTCATAGCGGGGGAGCGGATACGCAGTATTTT. Full variable domain (remainder filled in from reference TRBV7-8 and TRBJ2-3): GAGVSQSPRYKVAKRGQDVALRCDPISGHVSLFWYQQALGQGPEFLTYFQNEAQLDKSGLPSDRFFAERPEGSVSTLKIQRTQQEDSAVYLCASSPHSGGADTQYFGPGTRLTVL.

V and J are TRBV5-1 and TRBJ2-7; D remains unclear. The CDR3 consists of 14 residues. With 0 bases removed from V and 2 bases from J, the gap between germline ends came to 9 bases. CDR1 is SGHRS and CDR2 is YFSETQ in the germline V gene. CDR3 nucleotide sequence: TGCGCCAGCAGCTTGGTCAGGCCTCCCTACGAGCAGTACTTC. Its translation is CASSLVRPPYEQYF.

The chain is built from TRBV5-8 and TRBJ1-2; a weak D match, TRBD1 (5 bases). Germline CDR1 is SGHTS and CDR2 is YDEGEE. Between the trimmed V and J ends, which lost 4 bases and 7 bases, there was a span of 14 bases. The CDR3 length is 13 residues. In nucleotides, the CDR3 is TGTGCCAGCAGCCCGGGACTGGTCTCTGGCTACACCTTC. It encodes CASSPGLVSGYTF. Full variable domain (missing parts from reference TRBV5-8 and TRBJ1-2): EAGVTQSPTHLIKTRGQQATLRCSPISGHTSVYWYQQALGLGLQFLLWYDEGEERNRGNFPPRFSGRQFPNYSSELNVNALELEDSALYLCASSPGLVSGYTFGSGTRLTVV.

The chain joins TRBV2 to TRBJ2-5, with TRBD2 matching 12 bases. V lost 3 bases to trimming and J lost 4 bases; unmatched junction nucleotides: 3. Germline-derived CDR1 and CDR2 are SNHLY and FYNNEI. The CDR3 sequence is 15 residues long. The CDR3, as DNA: TGTGCCAGCAGTGATAGGGGACTAGCGGGAGAGACCCAGTACTTC. Amino acids: CASSDRGLAGETQYF.

The rearrangement joins TRBV5-1 to TRBJ2-5, with 15 bases aligning to TRBD2. The CDR3 has 18 residues. The V segment lost 0 bases and the J segment 5 bases; nucleotides outside the gene matches: 8. CDR1 is SGHRS, CDR2 YFSETQ, per germline. The CDR3 loop reads CASSLGGLAGGGGETQYF. The CDR3 DNA follows: TGCGCCAGCAGCTTGGGGGGACTAGCGGGAGGCGGTGGCGAGACCCAGTACTTC. The whole variable domain, remainder taken from reference TRBV5-1 and TRBJ2-5, is KAGVTQTPRYLIKTRGQQVTLSCSPISGHRSVSWYQQTPGQGLQFLFEYFSETQRNKGNFPGRFSGRQFSNSRSEMNVSTLELGDSALYLCASSLGGLAGGGGETQYFGPGTRLLVL.

The J gene is TRBJ1-1, the V gene TRBV19, with TRBD1 matching over 10 bases. This CDR3 contains 16 residues. The ends lost 5 bases at V and 4 bases at J; junction bases unmatched: 10. Germline CDR1 reads LNHDA; CDR2 reads SQIVND (reference sequence). The CDR3 DNA reads as TGTGCCAGTAGTTTTGACAGGGGGCCTTGGGCCACTGAAGCTTTCTTT. Translating gives CASSFDRGPWATEAFF.

This clone was seen only a few times. The chain has TRBV7-2 and TRBJ2-7, with D possibly TRBD2 on 7 matching bases. The V and J ends lost 5 bases and 2 bases respectively, with 19 bases between them. The CDR3 length is 16 residues. Germline V gene data show CDR1 as SGHTA and CDR2 as FQGNSA. CDR3 residues: CASSPPGTGGAYEQYF. CDR3 DNA: TGTGCCAGCAGCCCGCCCGGGACGGGGGGCGCCTACGAGCAGTACTTC.

CDR3 region: CASSPSYGYTF. For the CDR3, the DNA is TGTGCCAGCAGTCCCTCTTATGGCTACACCTTC. V usage is TRBV7-9 and J usage is TRBJ1-2; D is uncertain. This CDR3 has 11 amino acids. Trimming removed 6 bases from V and 5 bases from J, with 7 bases in between. CDR1 is SEHNR, CDR2 FQNEAQ, per germline (reference sequence). Together with reference TRBV7-9 and TRBJ1-2, the CDR3 gives the full variable domain: DTGVSQNPRHKITKRGQNVTFRCDPISEHNRLYWYRQTLGQGPEFLTYFQNEAQLEKSRLLSDRFSAERPKGSFSTLEIQRTEQGDSAMYLCASSPSYGYTFGSGTRLTVV.

Concerning this clone itself: The junction departs from the called germline gene at one end, perhaps through a read error. The V call is TRBV7-7, the J call TRBJ2-6; D unresolved. The CDR3 totals 16 residues. The germline CDR1 and CDR2 sequences are SSHAT and FNYEAQ (reference sequence). CDR3 DNA: TGTGCTAGCAGCTTACTCCGGGTAACTGGGGCCAACGTCCTGACTTTC. This gives the protein CASSLLRVTGANVLTF.

The chain uses TRBV9 and TRBJ1-4; D may be TRBD1 (6 bases). This CDR3 has 14 residues. Germline V gives CDR1 SGDLS, CDR2 YYNGEE. The V end was cut by 3 bases, the J end by 3 bases, with 9 bases between. The CDR3 DNA is TGTGCCAGCAGCGAGGGGGTCTCTAATGAAAAACTGTTTTTT. It yields the protein CASSEGVSNEKLFF.

The chain uses TRBV5-6 and TRBJ2-5; D may be TRBD2 (6 bases). This CDR3 contains 16 residues. The germline V gene has CDR1 SGHDT and CDR2 YYEEEE. The V end was cut by 6 bases, the J end by 4 bases, with 22 bases between. The DNA for the CDR3 is TGTGCCAGCACCCGGCACGGCGGGATCGGAGGAGAGACCCAGTACTTC. Translation: CASTRHGGIGGETQYF.

The CDR3 spells CASSDYASGDYNEQFF. DNA of the CDR3: TGTGCCAGCAGTGATTACGCTAGCGGAGATTACAATGAGCAGTTCTTC. The chain has TRBV6-4 and TRBJ2-1; 7 bases map to TRBD2. V dropped 3 bases and J dropped 4; count of bases not matched to a gene: 9. Germline V gene lookup returns CDR1 MRHNA and CDR2 SNTAGT. The CDR3 runs to 16 residues.

This clone was counted between two and nine times. The V call is TRBV7-3, the J call TRBJ1-1; tentatively, D is TRBD1 (6 bases). There are 13 residues in the CDR3. V lost 1 base to trimming and J lost 8 bases, with 11 bases between them. In germline, CDR1 is SGHTA, CDR2 FQGTGA. In DNA, the CDR3 is TGTGCCAGCAGCTTAAGAATGGGGACAGAAGCTTTCTTT. It translates to CASSLRMGTEAFF.

J is TRBJ2-5 and V is TRBV7-2; a weak D match, TRBD2 (5 bases). The CDR3 is made up of 12 amino acids. CDR1 is SGHTA, CDR2 FQGNSA, per germline. Trimming left V 2 bases short and J 5 bases short, with 6 bases between. The CDR3 sequence: CASSLQRETQYF. In DNA form, the CDR3 reads TGTGCCAGCAGCTTACAGCGGGAGACCCAGTACTTC. Full variable domain (rest looked up from reference TRBV7-2 and TRBJ2-5): GAGVSQSPSNKVTEKGKDVELRCDPISGHTALYWYRQSLGQGLEFLIYFQGNSAPDKSGLPSDRFSAERTGGSVSTLTIQRTQQEDSAVYLCASSLQRETQYFGPGTRLLVL.

This clone has only a few counts. The same CDR3 also results from other DNA sequences found in this sample. The CDR3: CASIYSAERAYEQYF. Written as DNA, the CDR3 is TGTGCCAGCATTTATTCGGCGGAACGGGCCTACGAGCAGTACTTC. The rearrangement links TRBV6-6 to TRBJ2-7; D remains unclear. Germline CDR1 MNHNY, CDR2 SVGAGI (reference sequence). V lost 7 bases to trimming and J lost 2 bases, with 18 bases between them. This CDR3 has 15 amino acids.

This chain uses TRBV15 with TRBJ1-1; D gene ambiguous. Between the trimmed V and J ends, which lost 3 bases and 7 bases, there was a span of 6 bases. The CDR3 runs to 11 residues. CDR1 and CDR2 from the germline V gene are LNHNV and YYDKDF (reference sequence). CDR3 residues: CATSSTGEAFF. Here the CDR3 DNA reads TGTGCCACCAGCAGCACTGGTGAAGCTTTCTTT. The variable domain in full, completed from reference TRBV15 and TRBJ1-1, reads DAMVIQNPRYQVTQFGKPVTLSCSQTLNHNVMYWYQQKSSQAPKLLFHYYDKDFNNEADTPDNFQSRRPNTSFCFLDIRSPGLGDTAMYLCATSSTGEAFFGQGTRLTVV.

CDR3 residues: CASSHPGVLTDTQYF. CDR3 nucleotides: TGCGCCAGCAGCCACCCAGGCGTCCTCACAGATACGCAGTATTTT. The chain couples TRBV5-1 to TRBJ2-3, with D unresolved. Between the trimmed V and J ends, which lost 4 bases and 2 bases, there was a span of 14 bases. The CDR3 contains 15 residues. Germline V lookup: CDR1 SGHRS, CDR2 YFSETQ.

The chain carries TRBV18 and TRBJ2-6, with D possibly matching TRBD2 (5 bases). There are 18 residues in the CDR3. V lost 3 bases to trimming and J lost 0 bases, with 15 bases between them. Germline CDR1 is KGHSH and CDR2 is LQKENI. CDR3 loop: CASSPRTLAASGANVLTF. The CDR3 DNA follows: TGTGCCAGCTCACCCCGGACTCTTGCTGCCTCTGGGGCCAACGTCCTGACTTTC.

The chain employs TRBV6-5 and TRBJ2-2, with D unclear. CDR1 is MNHEY and CDR2 is SVGAGI in the germline V gene. The CDR3 has 12 residues. The ends were cut back, 4 bases at V and 5 bases at J, with 5 bases in the middle. This chain's CDR3 is CASSFTTGELFF. CDR3 nucleotides: TGTGCCAGCAGTTTTACAACCGGGGAGCTGTTTTTT.

This clone has only one observation. The J gene is TRBJ1-2, the V gene TRBV28; 7 bases match TRBD1. Trimming at V came to 2 bases and at J to 4 bases, leaving 4 bases not matched to a gene. The CDR3 totals 14 residues. Germline V gene lookup returns CDR1 MDHEN and CDR2 SYDVKM. CDR3 amino acids: CASSLHRGGYGYTF. CDR3 DNA sequence: TGTGCCAGCAGTTTACACAGGGGTGGCTATGGCTACACCTTC.

The chain has TRBV6-1 and TRBJ1-2, with D perhaps TRBD1 (6 bases). With 1 base removed from V and 4 bases from J, the gap between germline ends came to 10 bases. The CDR3 is 14 amino acids. Germline-derived CDR1 and CDR2 are MNHNS and SASEGT. The CDR3 sequence is CASSEDADSYGYTF. As DNA, the CDR3 is TGTGCCAGCAGTGAAGACGCGGACAGCTATGGCTACACCTTC.